These T cell receptor beta chains were read from a single sample in a study of CD8 T cells in Susac syndrome. TCRdb reprocessed the immunoSEQ multiplex PCR reads with MiXCR, giving one entry per CDR3 protein. The sample consists of about 300,000 distinct CDR3 sequences, over 75% of them appearing once. The sequencing input was CD8+ T cells from PBMCs. Source of these receptors: a human donor with multiple sclerosis. Both conserved end residues are part of each CDR3. D genes are given only for firm matches. Not all rows give a size; the values are once, few, many and, for expanded clones, a class.

>-|TRBJ2-2|TRBV27|-|15
TGTGCCAGCAGTTATAACGGGGCCCACACCGGGGAGCTGTTTTTT
CASSYNGAHTGELFF
>-|TRBJ2-3|TRBV5-1|-|13
TGCGCCAGCAGCTTGACGGTGATCGATACGCAGTATTTT
CASSLTVIDTQYF
>once|TRBJ1-5|TRBV19|-|18
TGTGCCAGTAGTATAGCGACAGAATTAAGGAGAGAAACTCAGCCCCAGCATTTT
CASSIATELRRETQPQHF
>once|TRBJ2-1|TRBV23-1|TRBD2|12
TGCGCCAGCAATAGCGGGAGTAATGAGCAGTTCTTC
CASNSGSNEQFF
>-|TRBJ2-1|TRBV3-1|TRBD2|17
TGTGCCAGCTCCGCCCCGTTGGGTACTAGCGGATATACTGAGCAGTTCTTC
CASSAPLGTSGYTEQFF
>-|TRBJ2-1|TRBV12-3/TRBV12-4|-|14
TGTGCCAGCAGTTTAGCGCTAATGAGCAATGAGCAGTTCTTC
CASSLALMSNEQFF
>-|TRBJ1-5|TRBV6-1|-|16
TGTGCCAGCAGTGAAGCAGTAGTCAGGGGATATCAGCCCCAGCATTTT
CASSEAVVRGYQPQHF
>-|TRBJ2-1|TRBV30|TRBD2|13
TGTGCCTGGGACAGACTAGCGGGGGATGAGCAGTTCTTC
CAWDRLAGDEQFF
>once|TRBJ2-5|TRBV11-1|-|18
TGTGCCAGCAGCTCACCCCGGGACGAGGGTTATTCTTCAGGGGCCCAGTACTTC
CASSSPRDEGYSSGAQYF
>-|TRBJ2-7|TRBV5-1|TRBD1|15
TGCGCCAGCAGCCGACAGGGTGTTGTCGGAGACGAGCAGTACTTC
CASSRQGVVGDEQYF
>few|TRBJ2-1|TRBV7-2|-|13
TGTGCCAGCAGCTTACTTACCCACAATGAGCAGTTCTTC
CASSLLTHNEQFF
>once|TRBJ2-2|TRBV29-1|TRBD2|18
TGCAGCGTTTCCCCCTTCGGACTAGCGGGAGATGAGGCCGGGGAGCTGTTTTTT
CSVSPFGLAGDEAGELFF
>-|TRBJ2-2|TRBV20-1|TRBD2|12
TGCAGTGCCCGGGAGGGGGCCGGGGAGCTGTTTTTT
CSAREGAGELFF
>-|TRBJ2-1|TRBV29-1|-|13
TGCAGCGTTGAAGATCTTCCGTACAATGAGCAGTTCTTC
CSVEDLPYNEQFF
>-|TRBJ2-7|TRBV24-1|-|13
TGTGCCACCAGTGATTTGGTATCGACCGAGCAGTACTTC
CATSDLVSTEQYF
>-|TRBJ2-7|TRBV7-9|-|14
TGTGCCAGCAGCGCCCCGGACGGATCCTACGAGCAGTACTTC
CASSAPDGSYEQYF
>-|TRBJ2-4|TRBV28|TRBD1|16
TGTGCCAGCAGTACCAGCCGGACAGGGGACAAAAACATTCAGTACTTC
CASSTSRTGDKNIQYF
>-|TRBJ1-2|TRBV4-1|TRBD1|13
TGCGCCAGCAGCCGAGACAGGGTCTATGGCTACACCTTC
CASSRDRVYGYTF
>once|TRBJ1-5|TRBV30|-|14
TGTGCCTGGACCCCGGGACTGGGTAATCAGCCCCAGCTTTTT
CAWTPGLGNQPQLF
>-|TRBJ2-7|TRBV7-2|-|15
TGTGCCAGCAGCTTAGCGCCCGGGAGAGGCTACGAGCAGTACTTC
CASSLAPGRGYEQYF
>-|TRBJ2-3|TRBV6-2/TRBV6-3|TRBD2|19
TGTGCCAGCAGTTACTTCGGAGAGCGGGAGGGCCTTGGGACAGATACGCAGTATTTT
CASSYFGEREGLGTDTQYF
>-|TRBJ2-2|TRBV20-1|-|14
TGCAGTGTTTCCGGGACTGTGAACACCGGGGAGCTGTTTTTT
CSVSGTVNTGELFF
>-|TRBJ2-7|TRBV6-2/TRBV6-3|-|16
TGTGCCAGCAGTTACTCGATAGAGAGGGGCTCCTACGAGCAGTACTTC
CASSYSIERGSYEQYF
>-|TRBJ2-7|TRBV7-9|-|14
TGTGCCAGCAGCCGGCCGGCCCTGGGGTACGAGCAGTACTTC
CASSRPALGYEQYF
>-|TRBJ1-1|TRBV20-1|-|13
TGCAGTGCTAGAGATCGATGGCGGGCTGAAGCTTTCTTT
CSARDRWRAEAFF
>-|TRBJ2-3|TRBV11-2|TRBD2|21
TGTGCCAGCAGCTCCCCAGCGACGGGACTAGCGGGAGAAGGAGCCCCAGATACGCAGTATTTT
CASSSPATGLAGEGAPDTQYF